This is a list of T cell receptor beta chains from one sample in a study of Graves' ophthalmopathy and Graves' hyperthyroidism. TCRdb used MiXCR to reprocess the multiplex PCR reads, holding one entry per CDR3 protein. Of 500,000 to 700,000 distinct CDR3 sequences listed, about a fifth are singletons. Sequenced material: peripheral blood. These receptor sequences come from a woman aged 18-29 years with stable Graves' hyperthyroidism. Some clones in this sample may be carry-over from other donors' samples. CDR3s include the opening cysteine and the closing phenylalanine or tryptophan. A D gene is named only where the DNA matches it firmly. Clone size, where shown, is once, few, many, or a class for clones that have expanded.

>NA|many|TRBJ1-5|TRBV20-1
CSARVDTNQPQHF
TGCAGTGCTAGGGTAGACACAAATCAGCCCCAGCATTTT
>NA|NA|TRBJ1-2|TRBV4-3
CASSQGGSLSHEYGYTF
TGCGCCAGCAGCCAAGGTGGATCTTTGTCCCACGAATATGGCTACACCTTC
>TRBD2|many|TRBJ2-5|TRBV4-1
CASSQDRTSTPETQYF
TGCGCCAGCAGCCAAGACCGGACTAGCACGCCGGAGACCCAGTACTTC
>NA|NA|TRBJ2-3|TRBV4-1
CASSQTSGGAIDTQYF
TGCGCCAGCAGCCAGACTAGTGGGGGGGCGATAGATACGCAGTATTTT
>NA|NA|TRBJ2-1|TRBV3-1
CASSHSNEQFF
TGTGCCAGCAGCCACAGCAATGAGCAGTTCTTC
>NA|many|TRBJ1-6|TRBV9
CASSPDGLNSPLHF
TGTGCCAGCAGCCCGGACGGACTTAATTCACCCCTCCACTTT
>TRBD2|few|TRBJ2-7|TRBV18
CASSPKILAGSYEQYF
TGTGCCAGCTCACCGAAAATCCTAGCGGGATCGTACGAGCAGTACTTC
>NA|many|TRBJ1-2|TRBV13
CASSGWPGHYGYTF
TGTGCCAGCAGCGGCTGGCCTGGGCACTATGGCTACACCTTC
>NA|NA|TRBJ2-7|TRBV12-3/TRBV12-4
CASRDDSSPHHYEQYF
TGTGCCAGCAGAGATGACAGCTCCCCCCACCACTACGAGCAGTACTTC
>NA|few|TRBJ1-4|TRBV12-3/TRBV12-4
CASSLRMGHNEKLFF
TGTGCCAGCAGTTTACGGATGGGGCATAATGAAAAACTGTTTTTT
>TRBD2|many|TRBJ2-7|TRBV12-3/TRBV12-4
CASRPGGAAVEQYF
TGTGCCAGCAGACCCGGGGGGGCTGCGGTCGAGCAGTACTTC
>NA|many|TRBJ1-1|TRBV5-1
CASSLASTENTEAFF
TGCGCCAGCAGCTTGGCCAGTACAGAGAACACTGAAGCTTTCTTT
>TRBD1|NA|TRBJ2-5|TRBV6-2/TRBV6-3
CASSYGYTGVRETQYF
TGTGCCAGCAGTTATGGGTACACAGGGGTACGAGAGACCCAGTACTTC
>TRBD2|NA|TRBJ2-2|TRBV11-2
CASSLMGLAVNTGELFF
TGTGCCAGCAGCTTAATGGGACTAGCGGTGAACACCGGGGAGCTGTTTTTT
>NA|NA|TRBJ1-1|TRBV30
CAWSSGGNTEAFF
TGTGCCTGGAGTTCAGGAGGAAACACTGAAGCTTTCTTT
>NA|many|TRBJ2-4|TRBV12-3/TRBV12-4
CASSLGGSLAKNIKYF
TGTGCCAGCAGTTTAGGAGGGAGTCTAGCCAAAAACATTAAGTACTTC
>NA|many|TRBJ1-5|TRBV6-4
CASSEREPQHF
TGTGCCAGCAGTGAACGGGAGCCCCAGCATTTT
>TRBD1|many|TRBJ1-1|TRBV20-1
CSASGTENTEAFF
TGCAGTGCATCCGGGACAGAGAACACTGAAGCTTTCTTT
>NA|few|TRBJ1-1|TRBV18
CASSPRRIGQNTEAFF
TGTGCCAGCTCACCAAGGCGTATTGGTCAGAACACTGAAGCTTTCTTT
>TRBD1|NA|TRBJ1-6|TRBV30
CASVDRGKNSPLHF
TGTGCCTCCGTCGACAGGGGCAAGAATTCACCCCTCCACTTT
>NA|many|TRBJ2-7|TRBV7-2
CASNPSGLSYEQYF
TGTGCCAGCAACCCCAGCGGGCTCTCCTACGAGCAGTACTTC
>NA|many|TRBJ1-1|TRBV6-5
CASTKGGQNTEAFF
TGTGCCAGCACGAAGGGGGGCCAGAACACTGAAGCTTTCTTT
>NA|NA|TRBJ1-5|TRBV2
CASSPQSGQPQHF
TGTGCCAGCAGTCCTCAAAGTGGTCAGCCCCAGCATTTT
>NA|many|TRBJ2-2|TRBV11-2
CASSEGRAATGELFF
TGTGCCAGCAGCGAGGGCCGCGCGGCCACCGGGGAGCTGTTTTTT
>NA|many|TRBJ2-7|TRBV7-9
CASGPGRYEQYF
TGTGCCAGCGGCCCGGGACGGTACGAGCAGTACTTC
>TRBD2|NA|TRBJ2-7|TRBV28
CASKKLGLYEQYF
TGTGCCAGCAAGAAGTTGGGACTATACGAGCAGTACTTC
>TRBD1|many|TRBJ2-7|TRBV7-8
CASSLSGTGGPEQYF
TGTGCCAGCAGCCTAAGCGGGACAGGGGGTCCCGAGCAGTACTTC
>NA|many|TRBJ2-5|TRBV7-8
CASSLRGDVSETQYF
TGTGCCAGCAGCTTAAGGGGGGATGTGAGCGAGACCCAGTACTTC
>TRBD1|NA|TRBJ1-1|TRBV5-1
CASSWLTGPNTEAFF
TGCGCCAGCAGCTGGCTGACAGGGCCGAACACTGAAGCTTTCTTT
>NA|many|TRBJ2-7|TRBV15
CATSRDGFLPTEQYF
TGTGCCACCAGCAGAGACGGGTTCCTTCCTACTGAGCAGTACTTC
>TRBD1|few|TRBJ1-1|TRBV19
CASSKGGAVTEAFF
TGTGCCAGTAGTAAAGGGGGCGCGGTGACTGAAGCTTTCTTT
>NA|few|TRBJ1-6|TRBV7-9
CASSSRRDTGNSPLHF
TGTGCCAGCAGCTCGAGGCGGGACACCGGGAATTCACCCCTCCACTTT
>TRBD1|many|TRBJ2-7|TRBV5-1
CASSPGQGASEQYF
TGCGCCAGCAGCCCGGGACAGGGAGCGTCCGAGCAGTACTTC
>TRBD1|NA|TRBJ1-6|TRBV28
CASSPGGAGPVGDNSPLHF
TGTGCCAGCAGTCCAGGGGGCGCAGGGCCAGTGGGCGATAATTCACCCCTCCACTTT
>TRBD1|many|TRBJ2-7|TRBV6-5
CASSYGTGGFEQYF
TGTGCCAGCAGTTATGGGACAGGTGGATTCGAGCAGTACTTC
>NA|many|TRBJ1-1|TRBV29-1
CSDFTGSNTEAFF
TGCAGCGACTTTACAGGGTCGAACACTGAAGCTTTCTTT
>TRBD1|many|TRBJ2-7|TRBV7-3
CASSLAGTGHEQYF
TGTGCCAGCAGCTTAGCCGGGACAGGGCACGAGCAGTACTTC
>NA|NA|TRBJ2-5|TRBV29-1
CSVIYVGRFRDQETQYF
TGCAGCGTTATATACGTGGGGCGGTTTAGGGACCAAGAGACCCAGTACTTC
>NA|many|TRBJ1-1|TRBV30
CAWSQQVNTEAFF
TGTGCCTGGAGTCAACAGGTGAACACTGAAGCTTTCTTT
>NA|NA|TRBJ2-5|TRBV9
CASSAEGGKETQYF
TGTGCCAGCAGCGCCGAGGGGGGAAAAGAGACCCAGTACTTC
>NA|many|TRBJ2-4|TRBV20-1
CSPLNWGGKNIQYF
TGCAGTCCCCTAAACTGGGGCGGAAAAAACATTCAGTACTTC
>NA|NA|TRBJ2-7|TRBV6-1
CASSHTTFGYEQYF
TGTGCCAGCAGCCACACTACCTTCGGCTACGAGCAGTACTTC
>TRBD1|few|TRBJ1-6|TRBV18
CASSLPTGINSPLHF
TGTGCCAGCTCACTACCGACAGGGATCAATTCACCCCTCCACTTT
>NA|NA|TRBJ1-5|TRBV19
CASSRGPAFNQPQHF
TGTGCCAGTAGCCGGGGGCCCGCATTCAATCAGCCCCAGCATTTT
>NA|few|TRBJ1-1|TRBV7-2
CASSPQGGVAEAFF
TGTGCCAGCAGCCCCCAAGGCGGGGTGGCCGAAGCTTTCTTT
>NA|many|TRBJ1-5|TRBV29-1
CSVRGTDSNQPQHF
TGCAGCGTTAGAGGGACCGATAGCAATCAGCCCCAGCATTTT
>TRBD1|many|TRBJ2-7|TRBV20-1
CSAWGTGSQGSHEQYF
TGCAGTGCTTGGGGGACAGGATCCCAAGGGAGCCACGAGCAGTACTTC
>NA|many|TRBJ2-7|TRBV20-1
CSASRAGGGYEQYF
TGCAGTGCTAGCCGGGCAGGTGGGGGCTACGAGCAGTACTTC
>TRBD1|many|TRBJ1-6|TRBV6-5
CASSLQGAVVNSPLHF
TGTGCCAGCAGCCTACAGGGGGCAGTTGTTAATTCACCCCTCCACTTT